One sample yielded the 32 T cell receptor beta chains listed below, sequenced in a study of blood T cell repertoires in COVID-19. The protocol was immunoSEQ multiplex PCR, while the TCRdb copy is restricted to in-frame clones and leaves out a portion. The sample carries about 100,000 clones, more than 85% recorded once. What was sequenced was peripheral blood. Receptors were obtained from a man aged 50 to 59 with active COVID-19.

The chain employs TRBV10-1 and TRBJ1-1, with 7 bases fitting TRBD1. The J segment lost 0 bases and the V segment lost 6 bases, leaving 1 base of the junction unmatched. Germline V gene lookup returns CDR1 WNHNN and CDR2 SYGVQD (reference sequence). This CDR3 comprises 13 residues. This chain's CDR3 is CASRGQMNTEAFF. DNA of the CDR3: TGCGCCAGCAGGGGACAGATGAACACTGAAGCTTTCTTT.

The chain carries TRBV20-1 and TRBJ1-2; TRBD1 is a possible D gene (6 bases). CDR1 DFQATT and CDR2 SNEGSKA come from the germline V gene (reference sequence). Trimming cost V 0 bases and J 8 bases, with 7 bases left between them. The CDR3 sequence is 11 residues long. The CDR3 region has the DNA TGCAGTGCTAGAGATGGACAGGGCTACACCTTC. Translated, it gives CSARDGQGYTF.

The chain combines TRBV7-2 with TRBJ2-1, with no clear D. CDR1 and CDR2 from the germline V gene are SGHTA and FQGNSA. The germline V and J ends were trimmed by 1 base and 8 bases, with 9 bases remaining between them. The CDR3 is made up of 13 amino acids. The CDR3 protein is CASSLENGDEQFF. CDR3 sequence (DNA): TGTGCCAGCAGCTTAGAAAACGGTGATGAGCAGTTCTTC. Using reference TRBV7-2 and TRBJ2-1 for the parts outside the CDR3, the full variable domain is GAGVSQSPSNKVTEKGKDVELRCDPISGHTALYWYRQSLGQGLEFLIYFQGNSAPDKSGLPSDRFSAERTGGSVSTLTIQRTQQEDSAVYLCASSLENGDEQFFGPGTRLTVL.

The chain combines TRBV3-1 (or the pseudogene TRBV3-2) with TRBJ2-5, with D unresolved. Trimming pared 2 bases from V and 4 bases from J, leaving 17 bases between. This CDR3 has 16 amino acids. CDR1 and CDR2 from the germline V gene are LGHDT and YNNKEL (reference sequence). CDR3 coding DNA: TGTGCCAGCAGCCAATCAGCGACTTGGTCACGAGAGACCCAGTACTTC. The encoded protein is CASSQSATWSRETQYF.

The gene calls are TRBV24-1 and TRBJ2-1, with 9 nucleotides matching TRBD2. The CDR3 totals 16 residues. The trim removed 4 bases at V and 8 bases at J, leaving 11 bases unmatched. Germline V lookup: CDR1 KGHDR, CDR2 SFDVKD. CDR3 region: CATSDHSGRSGDEQFF. The CDR3 DNA is TGTGCCACCAGTGACCATAGCGGGAGATCCGGTGATGAGCAGTTCTTC.

This chain links TRBV6-2 or TRBV6-3 with TRBJ1-6; D perhaps matches TRBD1 (5 bases). CDR3 length: 16 residues. Germline CDR1 is MNHEY and CDR2 is SVGEGT. V dropped 6 bases and J dropped 0 bases, with 12 bases sitting between them. CDR3 nucleotide sequence: TGTGCCAGCAGCCTGACAGAAAGCTCCTATAATTCACCCCTCCACTTT. Its translation is CASSLTESSYNSPLHF.

This rearrangement joins TRBV6-6 to TRBJ1-1; 8 nucleotides agree with TRBD1. V lost 2 bases to trimming and J lost 6 bases; unmatched junction nucleotides: 11. The CDR3 length is 16 residues. Per germline, CDR1 MNHNY and CDR2 SVGAGI (reference sequence). This chain's CDR3 is CASSYPPMDRAAEAFF. In DNA, the CDR3 is TGTGCCAGCAGTTACCCTCCTATGGACAGGGCGGCTGAAGCTTTCTTT.

The chain uses TRBV5-6 and TRBJ2-3; 7 bases fit TRBD2. CDR1 and CDR2 (germline): SGHDT, YYEEEE. The CDR3 runs to 14 residues. Trimming cost V 4 bases and J 2 bases; bases outside gene matches: 4. CDR3 sequence reads: CASSRGLITDTQYF. The CDR3 nucleotides read TGTGCCAGCAGCAGGGGACTAATCACAGATACGCAGTATTTT.

V gene TRBV5-6 combines with J gene TRBJ2-3; possibly TRBD1 for D (6 bases). The CDR3 sequence is 15 residues long. Trimming took 2 bases from V and 2 from J, leaving 12 bases between them. CDR1 and CDR2 from the germline V gene are SGHDT and YYEEEE. The CDR3: CASSLTRDNTDTQYF. CDR3 nucleotides: TGTGCCAGCAGCTTAACTCGGGACAACACAGATACGCAGTATTTT.

V gene TRBV7-2 combines with J gene TRBJ2-7; 8 bases are shared with TRBD1. This CDR3 has 15 residues. After removal of 0 bases from V and 7 bases from J, the junction contained 8 bases not matched to a gene. Germline lookup yields CDR1 SGHTA and CDR2 FQGNSA. Written as DNA, the CDR3 is TGTGCCAGCAGCTTAGCGCCGCAGGGGGCAACGGAGCAGTACTTC. Translating it yields CASSLAPQGATEQYF.

The chain employs TRBV5-1 and TRBJ1-2, with D possibly being TRBD1 (5 bases). Trimming shortened V by 4 bases and J by 2 bases, and 15 bases separated the two germline ends. The CDR3 is made up of 15 amino acids. CDR1 is SGHRS, CDR2 YFSETQ, per germline. The CDR3 bases are TGCGCCAGCAGCCTGGGGGGTACAGGAAACTATGGCTACACCTTC. Amino acids: CASSLGGTGNYGYTF.

The chain recombines TRBV24-1 with TRBJ2-3, with 12 bases matching TRBD2. Per the germline V gene, CDR1 is KGHDR and CDR2 is SFDVKD. V gave up 4 bases and J gave up 4 bases; unmatched junction bases: 5. The CDR3 loop spans 16 amino acids. The CDR3 region has the DNA TGTGCCACCAGTGAGTCTAGCGGGAGGGGTGCAGATACGCAGTATTTT. This translates into CATSESSGRGADTQYF.

This chain links TRBV7-9 with TRBJ2-3, with a possible D match to TRBD2 (6 bases). The germline V gene encodes CDR1 SEHNR and CDR2 FQNEAQ (reference sequence). This CDR3 has 17 residues. Trimming took 1 base from V and 1 from J, leaving 15 bases between them. The CDR3 DNA reads as TGTGCCAGCAGCTTAGTGGAGGGCGCACGGGGCACAGATACGCAGTATTTT. Amino acids: CASSLVEGARGTDTQYF. Complete variable domain (other parts from reference TRBV7-9 and TRBJ2-3): DTGVSQNPRHKITKRGQNVTFRCDPISEHNRLYWYRQTLGQGPEFLTYFQNEAQLEKSRLLSDRFSAERPKGSFSTLEIQRTEQGDSAMYLCASSLVEGARGTDTQYFGPGTRLTVL.

The rearrangement links TRBV6-5 to TRBJ1-1; 7 positions match TRBD1. Trimming took 6 bases from V and 5 from J; bases not matched to a gene: 9. The CDR3 consists of 14 residues. CDR1 is MNHEY, CDR2 SVGAGI, per germline. CDR3 nucleotides: TGTGCCAGCAGGACGGACAGGCAACGGACTGAAGCTTTCTTT. Amino acids: CASRTDRQRTEAFF.

This clone was recorded a few times. The CDR3 sequence: CASSRSGGNEQFF. CDR3 coding DNA: TGTGCCAGCAGCAGGTCGGGGGGCAATGAGCAGTTCTTC. The genes are TRBV11-3 and TRBJ2-1; 7 bases are shared with TRBD2. The CDR3 consists of 13 residues. Germline V gives CDR1 SGHNT, CDR2 YENEEA. Trimming removed 5 bases from V and 6 bases from J; junction bases left unmatched: 4.

V and J are TRBV18 and TRBJ2-1; 7 nucleotides match TRBD1. This CDR3 is 15 amino acids long. CDR1 and CDR2 from the germline V gene are KGHSH and LQKENI. Germline trimming cut 1 base from V and 5 bases from J; bases unmatched to any gene: 5. In DNA, the CDR3 is TGTGCCAGCTCACCACGTAGAGGGACAGACAATGAGCAGTTCTTC. Translating it yields CASSPRRGTDNEQFF.

The genes are TRBV5-6 and TRBJ1-2; D is ambiguous. Trimming stripped 3 bases from V and 0 bases from J, with 12 bases between. CDR1 and CDR2 from the germline V gene are SGHDT and YYEEEE. The CDR3 contains 15 residues. CDR3: CASSSRSPSNYGYTF. DNA for the CDR3: TGTGCCAGCAGCTCCCGAAGCCCTTCTAACTATGGCTACACCTTC.

The V gene is TRBV6-5, the J gene TRBJ2-3; 11 nucleotides match TRBD2. Looked up from germline, CDR1 is MNHEY and CDR2 is SVGAGI. This CDR3 spans 15 amino acids. The V segment lost 10 bases and the J segment 1 base; nucleotides outside the gene matches: 7. The CDR3 sequence: CATQPLAGGTDTQYF. DNA of the CDR3: TGTGCCACCCAGCCACTAGCGGGGGGCACAGATACGCAGTATTTT.

The chain recombines TRBV2 with TRBJ2-1, with 10 nucleotides matching TRBD1. In germline, CDR1 is SNHLY, CDR2 FYNNEI. J lost 9 bases, V lost 8 bases, and 4 bases had no gene match. The CDR3 spans 12 residues. This chain's CDR3 is CASGTGVGEQFF. The DNA of the CDR3 is TGTGCCAGCGGGACAGGGGTAGGTGAGCAGTTCTTC.

This clone was seen a handful of times. The gene calls are TRBV7-3 and TRBJ2-3, with 8 positions matching TRBD1. V trimming: 1 base; J trimming: 6 bases; junction bases outside the gene matches: 6. Germline CDR1 reads SGHTA; CDR2 reads FQGTGA. The CDR3 consists of 15 residues. The CDR3 DNA is TGTGCCAGCAGCTTAAGTCCGGGACAGGTGGATACGCAGTATTTT. This encodes CASSLSPGQVDTQYF.

The chain links TRBV2 to TRBJ1-4, with 9 bases identical to TRBD1. Germline V gene data show CDR1 as SNHLY and CDR2 as FYNNEI. The length of the CDR3 is 12 residues. With 6 bases clipped from V and 8 bases from J, the junction kept 1 base outside the gene matches. CDR3 residues: CASRGTGEKLFF. The CDR3 nucleotides read TGTGCCAGCAGGGGGACAGGGGAAAAACTGTTTTTT. Based on the CDR3 plus reference TRBV2 and TRBJ1-4, the full variable domain is EPEVTQTPSHQVTQMGQEVILRCVPISNHLYFYWYRQILGQKVEFLVSFYNNEISEKSEIFDDQFSVERPDGSNFTLKIRSTKLEDSAMYFCASRGTGEKLFFGSGTQLSVL.

V is TRBV18 and J is TRBJ1-6, with 8 bases lining up with TRBD1. The length of the CDR3 is 14 residues. J lost 6 bases, V lost 6 bases, and 4 bases had no gene match. Germline V CDR1 and CDR2: KGHSH, LQKENI. In DNA, the CDR3 is TGTGCCAGCTCCTCAGGGGGCGTTAATTCACCCCTCCACTTT. This sequence encodes CASSSGGVNSPLHF.

The J gene is TRBJ2-2, the V gene TRBV19, with 7 positions matching TRBD2. The CDR3 is 18 amino acids. Trimming at V came to 2 bases and at J to 4 bases, leaving 13 bases not matched to a gene. Germline V CDR1 and CDR2: LNHDA, SQIVND (reference sequence). CDR3 nucleotides: TGTGCCAGTAGTATAAGCTCAGGGCTAGCGGATTTCACCGGGGAGCTGTTTTTT. Protein sequence: CASSISSGLADFTGELFF.

This sequence joins TRBV7-8 and TRBJ2-3, with 8 bases aligning to TRBD2. J lost 4 bases, V lost 4 bases, and 13 bases had no gene match. Germline CDR1 SGHVS, CDR2 FQNEAQ. CDR3 length: 17 amino acids. The CDR3 sequence is CASSSLSIAGLSDTQYF. As DNA, the CDR3 is TGTGCCAGCAGCTCCCTTTCGATAGCGGGGTTGTCAGATACGCAGTATTTT.

The gene calls are TRBV18 and TRBJ1-3; D is unresolved. This CDR3 has 15 amino acids. Germline CDR1 and CDR2: KGHSH and LQKENI. The germline V and J ends were trimmed by 2 bases and 0 bases, with 8 bases remaining between them. The CDR3 DNA is TGTGCCAGCTCACCAGTTCTGAGCTCTGGAAACACCATATATTTT. This gives the protein CASSPVLSSGNTIYF.

The V and J genes are TRBV5-6 and TRBJ2-1; 8 positions agree with TRBD2. The CDR3 spans 15 residues. The J segment lost 6 bases and the V segment lost 4 bases, leaving 9 bases of the junction unmatched. Germline V gives CDR1 SGHDT, CDR2 YYEEEE. CDR3 bases: TGTGCCAGCAGCCTGACTAGCGAAGGGGGCAATGAGCAGTTCTTC. As protein: CASSLTSEGGNEQFF. Full variable domain (rest looked up from reference TRBV5-6 and TRBJ2-1): DAGVTQSPTHLIKTRGQQVTLRCSPKSGHDTVSWYQQALGQGPQFIFQYYEEEERQRGNFPDRFSGHQFPNYSSELNVNALLLGDSALYLCASSLTSEGGNEQFFGPGTRLTVL.

This chain joins TRBV19 and TRBJ1-1; maybe TRBD1 (5 bases). Trimming pared 6 bases from V and 3 bases from J, leaving 23 bases between. The CDR3 extends over 17 amino acids. The germline V gene has CDR1 LNHDA and CDR2 SQIVND (reference sequence). The CDR3 region is CASRPGRVRQQDTEAFF. CDR3 DNA sequence: TGTGCCAGTAGGCCGGGCAGGGTTCGACAGCAGGACACTGAAGCTTTCTTT. The full variable domain, rest sourced from reference TRBV19 and TRBJ1-1, is DGGITQSPKYLFRKEGQNVTLSCEQNLNHDAMYWYRQDPGQGLRLIYYSQIVNDFQKGDIAEGYSVSREKKESFPLTVTSAQKNPTAFYLCASRPGRVRQQDTEAFFGQGTRLTVV.

V is TRBV5-1 and J is TRBJ1-1; D is unresolved. The CDR3 is made up of 14 amino acids. CDR1 is SGHRS, CDR2 YFSETQ, per germline. V was trimmed by 5 bases and J by 0 bases, leaving 11 bases between them. Here the CDR3 reads CASRQQTMNTEAFF. DNA of the CDR3: TGCGCCAGCAGACAACAGACAATGAACACTGAAGCTTTCTTT.

This chain links TRBV6-5 with TRBJ2-2; perhaps TRBD1 as D (6 bases). The V end lost 6 bases, the J end lost 6 bases, and 8 bases lay between the germline ends. Germline V gene sequence: CDR1 MNHEY, CDR2 SVGAGI. The CDR3 covers 12 residues. CDR3 protein: CASRQGPGELFF. DNA for the CDR3: TGTGCCAGCAGACAGGGACCCGGGGAGCTGTTTTTT.

The V and J genes are TRBV6-1 and TRBJ2-1; 9 bases match TRBD2. The V segment lost 4 bases and the J segment 0 bases; nucleotides outside the gene matches: 4. This CDR3 is 16 amino acids long. Germline V CDR1 and CDR2: MNHNS, SASEGT. The CDR3 nucleotides are TGTGCCAGCAGTGTGAGTAGCGGGGGCTCCTACAATGAGCAGTTCTTC. Translating gives CASSVSSGGSYNEQFF.

Only a few counts were recorded for this clone. The chain employs TRBV4-1 and TRBJ1-3; D may be TRBD1 (6 bases). Deletions cut 4 bases from V and 0 bases from J, with 13 bases between. This CDR3 spans 16 amino acids. Germline V gene data show CDR1 as MGHRA and CDR2 as YSYEKL. The CDR3 protein is CASSRRSDSSGNTIYF. DNA of the CDR3: TGCGCCAGCAGCCGACGCTCGGACAGCTCTGGAAACACCATATATTTT.

J is TRBJ2-1 and V is TRBV6-5; a possible D gene is TRBD1 (5 bases). Germline V gives CDR1 MNHEY, CDR2 SVGAGI. Trimming took off 7 bases at V and 5 bases at J, with 9 bases between the two ends. CDR3 length equals 12 residues. This CDR3 reads CASKGAHNEQFF. In DNA, the CDR3 is TGTGCCAGCAAAGGGGCCCACAATGAGCAGTTCTTC.